This T cell receptor beta chain was sequenced for a study of cytomegalovirus exposure and HLA in healthy donors. General study points: The study labeled 150 to 200 TCR beta chains cytomegalovirus-associated.

V dropped 2 bases and J dropped 4; count of bases not matched to a gene: 5. CDR3 size: 16 residues. Germline lookup yields CDR1 SGHVS and CDR2 FQNEAQ. With regard to this clone: Its matching antigen is unknown.

Data came from immunoSEQ multiplex PCR; TCRdb stores just in-frame clones and leaves some out. The table lists roughly 330,000 clones, about nine tenths of them singletons. The source is a woman under 40 in good health and CMV-seropositive. This rearrangement joins TRBV7-8 to TRBJ2-1; 10 nucleotides agree with TRBD2. The sample comprised PBMCs. The chain's CDR3 is CASSLQASGSYNEQFF. The CDR3 nucleotides are TGTGCCAGCAGCTTACAGGCTAGCGGGAGTTACAATGAGCAGTTCTTC.